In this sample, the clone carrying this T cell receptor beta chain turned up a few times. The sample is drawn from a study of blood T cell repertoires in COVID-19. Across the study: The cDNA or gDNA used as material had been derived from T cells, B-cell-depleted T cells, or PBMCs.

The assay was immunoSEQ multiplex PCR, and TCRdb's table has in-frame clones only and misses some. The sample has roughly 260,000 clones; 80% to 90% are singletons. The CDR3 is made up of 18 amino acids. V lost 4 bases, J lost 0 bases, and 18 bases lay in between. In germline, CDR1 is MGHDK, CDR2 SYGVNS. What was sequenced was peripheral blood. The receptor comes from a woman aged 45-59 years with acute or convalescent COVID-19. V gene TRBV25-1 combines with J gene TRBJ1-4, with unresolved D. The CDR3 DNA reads TGTGCCAGCAGTGCCCCGCCGCCCATAGCTGCAACTAATGAAAAACTGTTTTTT. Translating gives CASSAPPPIAATNEKLFF.